The count of the clone carrying this TCR beta chain is one. TCRdb re-called the 5' RACE reads with MiXCR, one entry per CDR3 protein. Of just over 350,000 distinct CDR3 sequences in the sample, 20% to 25% were seen once. The data were taken from a study of CD8 T cells in ankylosing spondylitis. The sequencing sample was made of blood, either unsorted or a sorted T cell fraction (not recorded which). This TCR was recovered from a male donor with ankylosing spondylitis or in good health (not recorded which).

The CDR3 DNA reads TGTGCCAGCAGCTCCGCCGCGGGACATCCCTTTTACGAGCAGTACTTC. Translation: CASSSAAGHPFYEQYF. The rearrangement links TRBV11-1 to TRBJ2-7; D possibly uses TRBD1 or TRBD2 (6 bases each). This CDR3 is built from 16 residues. Germline CDR1 is SGHAT and CDR2 is FQDESV (reference sequence). Deletions cut 4 bases from V and 4 bases from J, with 20 bases between.